One and the same sample provided the 17 T cell receptor beta chains below, sequenced in a study of cytomegalovirus exposure and HLA in healthy donors. PCR amplification relied on 60 Vbeta primers (plus 13 Jbeta primers). Only in-frame clones appear in the TCRdb table, and some are missing; sequencing was by immunoSEQ multiplex PCR. The table has 65,000 to 90,000 clones, more than 70% seen once. The source material was PBMCs. All receptors come from a man in his fifties or sixties in good health and CMV-seronegative.

In its sample, this clone was seen a few times. The rearrangement uses TRBV10-2 and TRBJ1-4; D gene unclear. The CDR3 extends over 16 amino acids. V dropped 2 bases and J dropped 6 bases, with 16 bases sitting between them. Germline CDR1 is WSHSY and CDR2 is SAAADI. The CDR3 nucleotides are TGCGCCAGCAGTGAGATAGCAGTTCTTTCTGATGAAAAACTGTTTTTT. Translation: CASSEIAVLSDEKLFF.

Note on this clone: Sequence at one end of the junction differs from germline and may be a read error. The chain combines TRBV7-7 with TRBJ2-2; D remains unclear. Germline loops: CDR1 SSHAT, CDR2 FNYEAQ (reference sequence). The CDR3 is made up of 14 amino acids. In DNA, the CDR3 is TGTGCTAGCAGCTTAGCTCGAGAATCCGGGGAGCTGTTTTTT. Translation: CASSLARESGELFF.

This clone was seen only once. The CDR3 nucleotides read TGTGCCAGCAGCGTAGTAGGTAGCGGGGGTAGCAATGAGCAGTTCTTC. Its translation is CASSVVGSGGSNEQFF. This chain links TRBV9 with TRBJ2-1; the match to TRBD2 covers 9 bases. Germline values: CDR1 SGDLS, CDR2 YYNGEE. The CDR3 contains 16 residues. V trimming: 0 bases; J trimming: 6 bases; junction bases outside the gene matches: 7. Based on the CDR3 plus reference TRBV9 and TRBJ2-1, the full variable domain is DSGVTQTPKHLITATGQRVTLRCSPRSGDLSVYWYQQSLDQGLQFLIQYYNGEERAKGNILERFSAQQFPDLHSELNLSSLELGDSALYFCASSVVGSGGSNEQFFGPGTRLTVL.

The rearrangement uses TRBV9 and TRBJ2-7; 8 positions agree with TRBD1. With 0 bases clipped from V and 5 bases from J, the junction kept 4 bases outside the gene matches. Germline CDR1 and CDR2: SGDLS and YYNGEE. The CDR3 is 14 residues long. CDR3 bases: TGTGCCAGCAGCGTAGGGCCAGGGGGCCACGAGCAGTACTTC. This codes for CASSVGPGGHEQYF.

This clone is a singleton in its sample. The gene calls are TRBV5-1 and TRBJ2-7; tentative D call: TRBD1 (6 bases). Germline CDR1 is SGHRS and CDR2 is YFSETQ. V lost 5 bases and J 2 bases, leaving 8 bases between the germline ends. The CDR3 runs to 12 residues. As DNA, the CDR3 is TGCGCCAGCAGACAGGGCCCCTACGAGCAGTACTTC. The encoded protein is CASRQGPYEQYF.

The chain links TRBV6-5 to TRBJ2-4, with D perhaps matching TRBD1 (6 bases). V was pared by 6 bases and J by 8 bases, with 14 bases between. Germline lookup yields CDR1 MNHEY and CDR2 SVGAGI. There are 13 residues in the CDR3. The CDR3 DNA is TGTGCCAGCAGGCCTACAGGGCATGACATTCAGTACTTC. It specifies CASRPTGHDIQYF.

The chain links TRBV5-6 to TRBJ1-2; weak D call: TRBD1 (5 bases). Germline V CDR1 and CDR2: SGHDT, YYEEEE. V lost 4 bases and J lost 8, with 18 bases in between. CDR3 length: 14 amino acids. The DNA for the CDR3 is TGTGCCAGCAGCACGGCAGGGATACAAGAGGGCTACACCTTC. Residues: CASSTAGIQEGYTF.

This clone showed up just a few times. J is TRBJ2-5 and V is TRBV6-6; D is unresolved. The DNA matches TRBJ2-7 better at its end, which makes the J call doubtful. CDR3 length equals 12 residues. Germline V gene sequence: CDR1 MNHNY, CDR2 SVGAGI (reference sequence). The CDR3 protein is CASSPMSYEQYF. The CDR3 bases are TGTGCCAGCAGTCCCATGTCCTACGAGCAGTACTTC.

The chain combines TRBV5-6 with TRBJ1-6; 7 positions match TRBD1. The J segment lost 7 bases and the V segment lost 7 bases, leaving 17 bases of the junction unmatched. The CDR3 has 17 amino acids. CDR1 SGHDT and CDR2 YYEEEE come from the germline V gene. The DNA for the CDR3 is TGTGCCAGCGGCCACGGGGCAGGGGGGACCCAAAATTCACCCCTCCACTTT. Translated: CASGHGAGGTQNSPLHF.

The rearrangement links TRBV7-9 to TRBJ2-2, with TRBD2 matching 7 bases. CDR3 length equals 15 residues. V lost 6 bases, J lost 7 bases, and 11 bases stayed unmatched. Looked up from germline, CDR1 is SEHNR and CDR2 is FQNEAQ (reference sequence). The CDR3 spells CASRSSGGDDGELFF. The CDR3 nucleotides are TGTGCCAGCAGATCCAGTGGGGGGGACGACGGGGAGCTGTTTTTT.

Turning to this clone: The junction differs from germline at one of its ends, possibly a read error. The V and J genes are TRBV7-2 and TRBJ2-7; the D gene could be TRBD1 or TRBD2 (6 bases each). Germline V CDR1 and CDR2: SGHTA, FQGNSA. This CDR3 contains 15 residues. For the CDR3, the DNA is TGTGCCAGCAGGTTAGGGGGGCGACGTTCCTACGAGCAGTACTTC. Protein product: CASRLGGRRSYEQYF.

The gene calls are TRBV7-8 and TRBJ1-5; possibly TRBD1 for D (5 bases). Between the trimmed V and J ends, which lost 4 bases and 5 bases, there was a span of 15 bases. The CDR3 runs to 15 residues. Germline CDR1 is SGHVS and CDR2 is FQNEAQ. CDR3 protein: CASSSRAGGYQPQHF. CDR3 coding DNA: TGTGCCAGCAGCTCTAGGGCGGGGGGTTATCAGCCCCAGCATTTT.

The gene calls are TRBV30 and TRBJ2-5; TRBD2 aligns across 14 bases. The CDR3 totals 17 residues. The V gene end was trimmed by 0 bases and the J gene end by 9 bases; junction bases not matched to a gene: 12. Germline V gives CDR1 GTSNPN, CDR2 SVGIG (reference sequence). The CDR3 region has the DNA TGTGCCTGGAGTGTAAGACTAGCGGGGGGGTTCGGGCAGTCCCAGTACTTC. The encoded protein is CAWSVRLAGGFGQSQYF.

This clone has just a few counts. This chain uses TRBV30 with TRBJ1-2, with TRBD1 as a possible D gene (5 bases). The CDR3 length is 14 residues. The germline V and J ends were trimmed by 2 bases and 4 bases, with 14 bases remaining between them. Germline V gene sequence: CDR1 GTSNPN, CDR2 SVGIG (reference sequence). This chain's CDR3 is CAWSTQGGGYGYTF. CDR3 nucleotide sequence: TGTGCCTGGAGTACCCAGGGTGGTGGCTATGGCTACACCTTC. Using reference TRBV30 and TRBJ1-2 for the parts outside the CDR3, the full variable domain is SQTIHQWPATLVQPVGSPLSLECTVEGTSNPNLYWYRQAAGRGLQLLFYSVGIGQISSEVPQNLSASRPQDRQFILSSKKLLLSDSGFYLCAWSTQGGGYGYTFGSGTRLTVV.

Comment on this clone: A read error may account for a junction end that differs from germline. The V call is TRBV7-9, the J call TRBJ2-3, with 14 bases aligning to TRBD2. Germline CDR1 and CDR2: SEHNR and FQNEAQ (reference sequence). The CDR3 runs to 18 residues. CDR3 nucleotide sequence: TGTTCCAGCAGCCGACTAGCGGGGGGGCAGGGTCGCACAGATACGCAGTATTTT. Translated, it gives CSSSRLAGGQGRTDTQYF.

A few counts support this clone. The chain recombines TRBV6-4 with TRBJ2-1; 7 positions match TRBD2. Germline-derived CDR1 and CDR2 are MRHNA and SNTAGT. The CDR3 is made up of 14 amino acids. Trimming at V came to 4 bases and at J to 10 bases, leaving 10 bases not matched to a gene. CDR3 DNA: TGTGCCAGCAGTGGCTCGTACCTCGGGGGGGAGCAGTTCTTC. This translates into CASSGSYLGGEQFF.

The chain is built from TRBV5-4 and TRBJ2-3, with D uncertain. The germline V gene encodes CDR1 SGHNT and CDR2 YYREEE (reference sequence). The CDR3 loop spans 12 amino acids. V shed 4 bases and J shed 6 bases, with 9 bases lying between them. CDR3 nucleotide sequence: TGTGCCAGCAGCCAAGGAGTTGATACGCAGTATTTT. This gives the protein CASSQGVDTQYF. The full variable domain, completed using reference TRBV5-4 and TRBJ2-3, is ETGVTQSPTHLIKTRGQQVTLRCSSQSGHNTVSWYQQALGQGPQFIFQYYREEENGRGNFPPRFSGLQFPNYSSELNVNALELDDSALYLCASSQGVDTQYFGPGTRLTVL.